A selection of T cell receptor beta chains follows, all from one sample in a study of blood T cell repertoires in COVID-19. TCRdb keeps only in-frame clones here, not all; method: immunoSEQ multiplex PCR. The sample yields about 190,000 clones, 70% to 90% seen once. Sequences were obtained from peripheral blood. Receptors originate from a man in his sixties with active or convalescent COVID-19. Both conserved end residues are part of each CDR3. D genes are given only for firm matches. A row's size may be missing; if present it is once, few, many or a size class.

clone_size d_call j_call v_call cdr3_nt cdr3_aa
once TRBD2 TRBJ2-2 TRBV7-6 TGTGCCAGCAGCCCTCGGGGCGGGGGGAACACCGGGGAGCTGTTTTTT CASSPRGGGNTGELFF
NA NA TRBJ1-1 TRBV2 TGTGCCAGCAGTGAAACCGGGTTTGGCACTGAAGCTTTCTTT CASSETGFGTEAFF
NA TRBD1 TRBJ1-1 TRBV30 TGTGCCTGGAGCCCCCGGACAGGGGCGAACACTGAAGCTTTCTTT CAWSPRTGANTEAFF
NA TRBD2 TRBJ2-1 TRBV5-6 TGTGCCAGCAGCCTTAAGCGGGGGGGCTACAATGAGCAGTTCTTC CASSLKRGGYNEQFF
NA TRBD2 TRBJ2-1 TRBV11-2 TGTGCCAGCAGCTTTCCCTCTCTAGCGGGCTACAATGAGCAGTTCTTC CASSFPSLAGYNEQFF
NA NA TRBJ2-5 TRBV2 TGTGCCATCAAGGAGGGGGGGGCCCAGTACTTC CAIKEGGAQYF
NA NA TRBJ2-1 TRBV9 TGTGCCAGCAGCGTAGAAGCAGGAAGCAATGAGCAGTTCTTC CASSVEAGSNEQFF
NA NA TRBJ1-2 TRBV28 TGTGCCAGCAGCCCTTATGCGGGGGGCGGGTATGGCTACACCTTC CASSPYAGGGYGYTF
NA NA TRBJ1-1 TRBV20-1 TGCAGTGCTCACAGGGCCCCTGAAGCTTTCTTT CSAHRAPEAFF
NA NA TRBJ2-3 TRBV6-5 TGTGCCAGCCGAGAGGGTACAGATACGCAGTATTTT CASREGTDTQYF
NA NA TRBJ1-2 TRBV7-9 TGTGCCAGCAGCCCCGCCGGCCGAGGAGGCTACACCTTC CASSPAGRGGYTF
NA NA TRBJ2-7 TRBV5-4 TGTGCCAGCAGCTCCTCCGGGACAAAAACCTACGAGCAGTACTTC CASSSSGTKTYEQYF
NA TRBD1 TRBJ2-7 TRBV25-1 TGTGCCAGCAGTGAATTAGGGACAGGCCCCTACGAGCAGTACTTC CASSELGTGPYEQYF
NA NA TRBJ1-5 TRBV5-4 TGTGCCAGCAGCAAGGACAACAATCAGCCCCAGCATTTT CASSKDNNQPQHF
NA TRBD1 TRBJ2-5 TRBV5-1 TGCGCCAGCAGCTTGGCCGGGACAGGGCCTGGGGTCGGGGAGACCCAGTACTTC CASSLAGTGPGVGETQYF
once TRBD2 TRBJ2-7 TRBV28 TGTGCCAGCAGTCCAGAGCGGGGGCGATACGAGCAGTACTTC CASSPERGRYEQYF
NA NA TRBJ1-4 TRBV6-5 TGTGCCAGCACCCAACAGGTGGATGAAAAACTGTTTTTT CASTQQVDEKLFF
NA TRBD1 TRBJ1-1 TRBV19 TGTGCCAGTAGTATAGAGGGACAGGGTGCTTTTGAAGCTTTCTTT CASSIEGQGAFEAFF
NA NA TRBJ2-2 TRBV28 TGTGCCAGCAGTTTGGGCAGAGTCGGCACCGGGGAGCTGTTTTTT CASSLGRVGTGELFF
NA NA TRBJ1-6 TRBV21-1 TGTGCCAGCAGTAGGAGGGTGGATTCACCCCTCCACTTT CASSRRVDSPLHF
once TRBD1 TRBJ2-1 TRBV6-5 TGTGCCAGCAGTCAGGGGGTGAACAGCTGGCATGAGCAGTTCTTC CASSQGVNSWHEQFF
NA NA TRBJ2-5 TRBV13 TGTGCCAGCAGCTTACAGGGGGAGACCCAGTACTTC CASSLQGETQYF
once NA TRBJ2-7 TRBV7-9 TGTGCCAGCAGCTTAAGGGGTCGGAGCTCCTACGAGCAGTACTTC CASSLRGRSSYEQYF